The sample holds one count of the clone carrying this TCR beta chain. Its cognate antigen is unknown. This entry is derived from a study of T cell responses to AZD1222 COVID-19 vaccine. Notes on the study in general: It was only a handful of AZD1222 recipients who were seropositive at baseline. Donor demographics were predominantly white British with a female majority; clonal diversity may be underestimated. The span of vaccine-associated CD4 TCRs extended across spike, with dominance at 160-218 and 743-854.

Deletions cut 7 bases from V and 5 bases from J, with 11 bases between. There are 12 residues in the CDR3. Per germline, CDR1 MNHNY and CDR2 SVGAGI (reference sequence). Measured with immunoSEQ multiplex PCR; TCRdb has only the in-frame clones, and not every one. The table has over 50,000 clones, approximately 88% seen once; the top ten hold roughly 14%. This chain uses TRBV6-6 with TRBJ1-1; D gene uncertain. The source was peripheral blood, collected 28 days after the second AZD1222 dose. This TCR came from an adult who received the AZD1222 COVID-19 vaccine. CDR3 protein: CASNYWGTEAFF. DNA of the CDR3: TGTGCCAGCAACTACTGGGGAACTGAAGCTTTCTTT.